These 26 T cell receptor beta chains came from one sample sequenced in a study of human versus mouse CDR3 diversity and MHC coevolution. The table came from immunoSEQ multiplex PCR; TCRdb's copy has only in-frame clones and leaves some out. Of approximately 81,000 clones listed, 93% are singletons. Sequenced input: naive CD4+ T cells from blood. Subset in this sample: CD45RO-negative CD62L-positive naive CD4 T cells. The receptors derive from a person aged 30 to 69 in good health.

V is TRBV5-1 and J is TRBJ2-7, with D perhaps matching TRBD1 (7 bases). The ends were cut back, 7 bases at V and 0 bases at J, with 17 bases in the middle. CDR1 SGHRS and CDR2 YFSETQ come from the germline V gene. CDR3 size: 15 residues. For the CDR3, the DNA is TGCGCCAGCTCCGCGGGACAGTGGAGCTCCTACGAGCAGTACTTC. Residues: CASSAGQWSSYEQYF.

The chain carries TRBV5-1 and TRBJ1-2; D gene unclear. This CDR3 region has 14 residues. The ends were cut back, 4 bases at V and 0 bases at J, with 10 bases in the middle. CDR1 is SGHRS and CDR2 is YFSETQ in the germline V gene. CDR3 amino acids: CASSPGLTNYGYTF. The CDR3 DNA reads TGCGCCAGCAGCCCCGGACTCACTAACTATGGCTACACCTTC.

The chain has TRBV27 and TRBJ1-5; tentatively, D is TRBD1 (5 bases). Germline V gene lookup returns CDR1 MNHEY and CDR2 SMNVEV (reference sequence). This CDR3 region has 16 residues. The ends were cut back, 5 bases at V and 0 bases at J, with 14 bases in the middle. The CDR3: CASSPLGLNSNQPQHF. For the CDR3, the DNA is TGTGCCAGCAGTCCCCTGGGACTGAATAGCAATCAGCCCCAGCATTTT.

The chain has TRBV11-2 and TRBJ2-7; TRBD1 matches at 9 bases. Germline V gene lookup returns CDR1 SGHAT and CDR2 FQNNGV. Trimming removed 5 bases from V and 2 bases from J; junction bases left unmatched: 7. This CDR3 comprises 15 residues. In DNA form, the CDR3 reads TGTGCCAGCAGCGCCACCGGGACAGGGACCTACGAGCAGTACTTC. Translation gives CASSATGTGTYEQYF.

This chain uses TRBV7-2 with TRBJ2-7; 7 nucleotides align to TRBD2. Trimming at V came to 5 bases and at J to 2 bases, leaving 6 bases not matched to a gene. The CDR3 spans 14 residues. The V gene's germline CDR1 is SGHTA and CDR2 FQGNSA. CDR3 nucleotide sequence: TGTGCCAGCAGCCGCTCCGCGGGGGCCTACGAGCAGTACTTC. Residues: CASSRSAGAYEQYF. Filled out from reference TRBV7-2 and TRBJ2-7, the complete variable domain reads GAGVSQSPSNKVTEKGKDVELRCDPISGHTALYWYRQSLGQGLEFLIYFQGNSAPDKSGLPSDRFSAERTGGSVSTLTIQRTQQEDSAVYLCASSRSAGAYEQYFGPGTRLTVT.

This clone was observed a single time. The chain joins TRBV6-5 to TRBJ2-7, with TRBD1 matching 7 bases. This CDR3 comprises 14 residues. V was pared by 6 bases and J by 3 bases, with 8 bases of the junction left unmatched. The germline gives CDR1 MNHEY, CDR2 SVGAGI. The chain's CDR3 is CASSQYRGVYEQYF. The DNA of the CDR3 is TGTGCCAGCAGCCAATACAGGGGAGTCTACGAGCAGTACTTC.

The chain has TRBV12-5 and TRBJ1-5; 8 bases line up with TRBD1. There are 17 residues in the CDR3. The germline V gene encodes CDR1 LGHNT and CDR2 FRNRAP. V lost 1 base, J lost 6 bases, and 11 bases stayed unmatched. CDR3 sequence: CASGLDRQGRGSQPQHF. The CDR3 DNA is TGTGCTAGTGGTTTGGATAGACAGGGGCGCGGTAGTCAGCCCCAGCATTTT.

The chain is built from TRBV25-1 and TRBJ1-2, with no clear D. The length of the CDR3 is 14 residues. Trimming shortened V by 2 bases and J by 7 bases, and 14 bases separated the two germline ends. Germline V gene data show CDR1 as MGHDK and CDR2 as SYGVNS. Here the CDR3 reads CASSETGPAGGYTF. CDR3 bases: TGTGCCAGCAGTGAAACGGGTCCAGCTGGTGGCTACACCTTC.

The rearrangement uses TRBV27 and TRBJ2-1; 8 nucleotides agree with TRBD1. V was clipped by 5 bases and J by 3 bases; unmatched bases: 6. The CDR3 has 15 amino acids. CDR1 and CDR2 from the germline V gene are MNHEY and SMNVEV (reference sequence). In DNA, the CDR3 is TGTGCCAGCAGTACTCGGACAGGGAACTACAATGAGCAGTTCTTC. Amino acid sequence: CASSTRTGNYNEQFF.

This chain links TRBV28 with TRBJ2-1; TRBD2 might be the D (6 bases). Trimming took off 6 bases at V and 1 base at J, with 7 bases between the two ends. CDR1 is MDHEN, CDR2 SYDVKM, per germline. CDR3 length: 13 residues. The CDR3 is CASRGRSYNEQFF. The CDR3 coding sequence is TGTGCCAGCAGGGGGAGGTCCTACAATGAGCAGTTCTTC. Full variable domain (rest looked up from reference TRBV28 and TRBJ2-1): DVKVTQSSRYLVKRTGEKVFLECVQDMDHENMFWYRQDPGLGLRLIYFSYDVKMKEKGDIPEGYSVSREKKERFSLILESASTNQTSMYLCASRGRSYNEQFFGPGTRLTVL.

This clone was observed once. This chain links TRBV5-1 with TRBJ2-5; a possible D gene is TRBD1 (6 bases). Germline assignment: CDR1 SGHRS and CDR2 YFSETQ. This CDR3 comprises 14 residues. V dropped 4 bases and J dropped 4 bases, with 14 bases sitting between them. CDR3 loop: CASSAGARGETQYF. CDR3 sequence (DNA): TGCGCCAGCAGCGCAGGGGCCAGGGGAGAGACCCAGTACTTC.

The genes are TRBV19 and TRBJ2-7; 9 positions agree with TRBD1. Per the germline V gene, CDR1 is LNHDA and CDR2 is SQIVND (reference sequence). The CDR3 is made up of 14 amino acids. V was clipped by 6 bases and J by 8 bases; unmatched bases: 11. The CDR3 coding sequence is TGTGCCAGTAGGTCACGACAGGGGGGTATGAAGCAGTACTTC. Amino acids: CASRSRQGGMKQYF.

The genes are TRBV5-4 and TRBJ1-4; D remains ambiguous. V was clipped by 7 bases and J by 0 bases, with 16 bases between them. This CDR3 contains 16 residues. CDR1 is SGHNT, CDR2 YYREEE, per germline (reference sequence). The CDR3 bases are TGTGCCAGCTCCTCAGGAAATCTTGCAACTAATGAAAAACTGTTTTTT. It codes for CASSSGNLATNEKLFF.

The gene calls are TRBV7-3 and TRBJ1-4; no reliable D call. CDR1 is SGHTA, CDR2 FQGTGA, per germline. This CDR3 is built from 13 residues. Trimming removed 4 bases at V and 8 bases at J, with 11 bases between. CDR3 sequence (DNA): TGTGCCAGCAGCTCCCTCAGTGGCGAAAAACTGTTTTTT. Amino acid sequence: CASSSLSGEKLFF.

V and J are TRBV5-1 and TRBJ2-1; TRBD2 matches 13 bases. In germline, CDR1 is SGHRS, CDR2 YFSETQ. The CDR3 length is 17 residues. The V and J ends lost 5 bases and 2 bases, in that order; junction bases with no gene match: 7. The CDR3: CASRYGTSGVTYNEQFF. The DNA of the CDR3 is TGCGCCAGCAGATACGGGACTAGCGGGGTCACCTACAATGAGCAGTTCTTC.

This chain joins TRBV7-7 and TRBJ2-3, with D hard to call. The CDR3 loop spans 14 amino acids. The V gene lost 1 base and the J gene lost 2 bases, with 7 bases spanning the gap. The germline gives CDR1 SSHAT, CDR2 FNYEAQ (reference sequence). Written as DNA, the CDR3 is TGTGCCAGCAGCTTAGGCCCAGACACAGATACGCAGTATTTT. The encoded protein is CASSLGPDTDTQYF.

This clone came up once. A junction end diverges from the germline sequence, so it may reflect a read error. The sample contains more than one DNA sequence encoding this CDR3. This sequence joins TRBV7-3 and TRBJ2-2; TRBD2 matches at 8 bases. The CDR3 extends over 15 amino acids. In germline, CDR1 is SGHTA, CDR2 FQGTGA. CDR3 protein: CASSLTAGAAGELFF. The CDR3 nucleotides read TGTGCCAGCAGTTTAACAGCGGGAGCGGCCGGGGAGCTGTTTTTT.

The chain joins TRBV23-1 to TRBJ2-1; D is possibly TRBD1 (6 bases). TRBV23-1 is sorted into the ORF group, with uncertain function. The CDR3 totals 15 residues. Trimming cost V 2 bases and J 0 bases, with 8 bases left between them. This CDR3 reads CASSQQQGSYNEQFF. CDR3 coding DNA: TGCGCCAGCAGTCAACAACAGGGCTCCTACAATGAGCAGTTCTTC.

This clone occurred once. J is TRBJ2-7 and V is TRBV7-2; 9 positions agree with TRBD1. Germline loops: CDR1 SGHTA, CDR2 FQGNSA. The junction had 6 bases not matched to a gene; V was cut back by 5 bases and J by 7 bases. The CDR3 is made up of 13 amino acids. The CDR3 loop is CASSKDRGLEQYF. As DNA, the CDR3 is TGTGCCAGCAGCAAGGACAGGGGACTGGAGCAGTACTTC.

The J gene is TRBJ2-7, the V gene TRBV5-6, with TRBD1 identical over 9 bases. V dropped 7 bases and J dropped 3; count of bases not matched to a gene: 11. The CDR3 runs 15 residues. Per germline, CDR1 SGHDT and CDR2 YYEEEE. The CDR3 DNA is TGTGCCAGCTCGCCCCCGGGACAGGGTGGCTACGAGCAGTACTTC. It specifies CASSPPGQGGYEQYF. Combining the CDR3 with reference TRBV5-6 and TRBJ2-7 gives the whole variable domain DAGVTQSPTHLIKTRGQQVTLRCSPKSGHDTVSWYQQALGQGPQFIFQYYEEEERQRGNFPDRFSGHQFPNYSSELNVNALLLGDSALYLCASSPPGQGGYEQYFGPGTRLTVT.

The J gene is TRBJ2-3, the V gene TRBV7-3; TRBD2 matches 7 bases. Trimming removed 1 base from V and 2 bases from J; junction bases left unmatched: 6. The CDR3 spans 16 residues. Germline loops: CDR1 SGHTA, CDR2 FQGTGA. The CDR3 sequence: CASSLRGGDPTDTQYF. For the CDR3, the DNA is TGTGCCAGCAGCTTAAGGGGGGGGGATCCCACAGATACGCAGTATTTT.

This chain links TRBV28 with TRBJ2-3, with no clear D. Trimming left V 2 bases short and J 6 bases short, with 3 bases between. This CDR3 spans 11 amino acids. The germline CDR1 and CDR2 sequences are MDHEN and SYDVKM. The CDR3 DNA sequence: TGTGCCAGCAGTTTAGAGGATACGCAGTATTTT. This codes for CASSLEDTQYF. Based on the CDR3 plus reference TRBV28 and TRBJ2-3, the full variable domain is DVKVTQSSRYLVKRTGEKVFLECVQDMDHENMFWYRQDPGLGLRLIYFSYDVKMKEKGDIPEGYSVSREKKERFSLILESASTNQTSMYLCASSLEDTQYFGPGTRLTVL.

As DNA, the CDR3 is TGTGCCAGCAGCCTACCCAGGGGACAGGGGGCAGGTTCTTCACCCCTCCACTTT. Translated, it gives CASSLPRGQGAGSSPLHF. This chain uses TRBV4-2 with TRBJ1-6; TRBD1 agrees at 12 bases. CDR1 and CDR2 (germline): LGHNA, YNFKEQ. This CDR3 has 18 amino acids. V dropped 4 bases and J dropped 9; count of bases not matched to a gene: 13.

The rearrangement uses TRBV6-6 and TRBJ2-7; TRBD1 might be the D (6 bases). The CDR3 is made up of 14 amino acids. Germline-derived CDR1 and CDR2 are MNHNY and SVGAGI (reference sequence). V was shortened by 6 bases and J by 1 base, with 13 bases between the two germline ends. CDR3 nucleotides: TGTGCCAGCAGCCCTAGGGACACGTCCTACGAGCAGTACTTC. Protein sequence: CASSPRDTSYEQYF.

The V call is TRBV6-4, the J call TRBJ1-1; D is possibly TRBD1 (6 bases). V dropped 6 bases and J dropped 5 bases, with 16 bases sitting between them. Germline values: CDR1 MRHNA, CDR2 SNTAGT. The CDR3 is made up of 14 amino acids. The CDR3 nucleotides are TGTGCCAGCAGCTTCAAGGGGGAGGGGACTGAAGCTTTCTTT. Its translation: CASSFKGEGTEAFF.

The rearrangement uses TRBV7-7 and TRBJ2-5, with TRBD1 as a possible D gene (5 bases). Between the trimmed V and J ends, which lost 1 base and 7 bases, there was a span of 13 bases. The CDR3 is made up of 14 amino acids. Germline V gene lookup returns CDR1 SSHAT and CDR2 FNYEAQ (reference sequence). The CDR3 bases are TGTGCCAGCAGCTTAGGAGGAGCCACAGGGACCCAGTACTTC. This gives the protein CASSLGGATGTQYF.